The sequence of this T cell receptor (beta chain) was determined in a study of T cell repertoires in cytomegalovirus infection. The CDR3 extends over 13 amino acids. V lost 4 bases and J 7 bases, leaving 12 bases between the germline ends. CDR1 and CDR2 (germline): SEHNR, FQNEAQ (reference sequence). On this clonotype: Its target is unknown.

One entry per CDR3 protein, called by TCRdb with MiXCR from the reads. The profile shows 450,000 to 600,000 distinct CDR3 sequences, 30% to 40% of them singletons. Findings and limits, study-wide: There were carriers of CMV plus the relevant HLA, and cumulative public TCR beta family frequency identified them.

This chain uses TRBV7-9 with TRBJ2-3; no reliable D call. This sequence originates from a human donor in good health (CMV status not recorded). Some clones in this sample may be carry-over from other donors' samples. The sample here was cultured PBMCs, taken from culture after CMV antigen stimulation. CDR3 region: CASSSILRNTQYF. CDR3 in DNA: TGTGCCAGCAGCTCGATTCTGAGGAATACGCAGTATTTT. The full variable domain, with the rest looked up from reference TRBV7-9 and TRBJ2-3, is DTGVSQNPRHKITKRGQNVTFRCDPISEHNRLYWYRQTLGQGPEFLTYFQNEAQLEKSRLLSDRFSAERPKGSFSTLEIQRTEQGDSAMYLCASSSILRNTQYFGPGTRLTVL.